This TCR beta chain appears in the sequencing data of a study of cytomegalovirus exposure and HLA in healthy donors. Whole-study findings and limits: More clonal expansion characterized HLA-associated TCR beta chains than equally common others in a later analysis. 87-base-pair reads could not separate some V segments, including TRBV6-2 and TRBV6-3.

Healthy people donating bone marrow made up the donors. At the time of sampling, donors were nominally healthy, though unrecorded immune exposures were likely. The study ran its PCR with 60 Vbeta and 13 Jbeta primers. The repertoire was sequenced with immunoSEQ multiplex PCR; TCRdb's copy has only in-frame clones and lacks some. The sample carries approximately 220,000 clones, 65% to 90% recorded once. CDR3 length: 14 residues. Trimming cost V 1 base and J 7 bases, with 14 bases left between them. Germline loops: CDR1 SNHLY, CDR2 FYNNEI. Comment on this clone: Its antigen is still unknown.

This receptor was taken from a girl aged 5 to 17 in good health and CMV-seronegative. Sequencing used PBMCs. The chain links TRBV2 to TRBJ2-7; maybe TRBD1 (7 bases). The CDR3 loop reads CASSEGYSGGEQYF. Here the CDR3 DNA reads TGTGCCAGCAGTGAAGGATATTCAGGGGGGGAGCAGTACTTC. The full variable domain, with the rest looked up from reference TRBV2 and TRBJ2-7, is EPEVTQTPSHQVTQMGQEVILRCVPISNHLYFYWYRQILGQKVEFLVSFYNNEISEKSEIFDDQFSVERPDGSNFTLKIRSTKLEDSAMYFCASSEGYSGGEQYFGPGTRLTVT.